Given below is one T cell receptor beta chain in context. This table comes from immunoSEQ multiplex PCR, and its TCRdb copy is limited to in-frame clones, with some not included. Here the sample spans 200,000 to 250,000 clones, roughly 81% being singletons. The data were taken from a study of blood T cell repertoires in COVID-19. Trimming left V 3 bases short and J 4 bases short, with 12 bases between. Germline V gene sequence: CDR1 LNHDA, CDR2 SQIVND (reference sequence). The CDR3 covers 15 residues. The source of this sequence is a woman of 80 years or more with COVID-19, enrolled during active disease. The source material was peripheral blood. V usage is TRBV19 and J usage is TRBJ2-2; D is possibly TRBD2 (6 bases). CDR3 bases: TGTGCCAGTAGTATGGTTGGGGGAGGCACCGGGGAGCTGTTTTTT. Its protein product is CASSMVGGGTGELFF.